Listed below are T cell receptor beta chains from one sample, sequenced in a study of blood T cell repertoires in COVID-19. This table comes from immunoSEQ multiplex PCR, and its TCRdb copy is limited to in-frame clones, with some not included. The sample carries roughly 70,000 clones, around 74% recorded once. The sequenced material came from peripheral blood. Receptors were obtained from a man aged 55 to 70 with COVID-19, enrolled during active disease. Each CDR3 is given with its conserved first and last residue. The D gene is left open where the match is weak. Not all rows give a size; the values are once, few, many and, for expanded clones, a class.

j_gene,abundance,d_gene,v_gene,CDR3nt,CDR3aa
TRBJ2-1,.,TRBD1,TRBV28,TGTGCCAGCACGGAAACAGGGGTCTTCGGTGAGCAGTTCTTC,CASTETGVFGEQFF
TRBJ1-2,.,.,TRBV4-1,TGCGCCAGCAGCCAAGTTTGGCAGGGCCGTCACTCATTCTCAGGCTACACCTTC,CASSQVWQGRHSFSGYTF
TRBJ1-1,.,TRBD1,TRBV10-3,TGTGCCATCAGTGAGGGTAGGACAGGGGGGAACACTGAAGCTTTCTTT,CAISEGRTGGNTEAFF
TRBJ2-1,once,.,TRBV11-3,TGTGCCAGCAGCCCCCGTGATGGGCTCAGCTCCTACAATGAGCAGTTCTTC,CASSPRDGLSSYNEQFF
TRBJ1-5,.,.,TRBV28,TGTGCCAGCGGCCAGTATAGCAATCAGCCCCAGCATTTT,CASGQYSNQPQHF
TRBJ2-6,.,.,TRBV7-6,TGTGCCAGCAGCTCTAGGCCGGGGGATGGGGCCAACGTCCTGACTTTC,CASSSRPGDGANVLTF
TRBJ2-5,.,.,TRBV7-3,TGTGCCAGCAGCGCGGGTCCCTCAGAGACCCAGTACTTC,CASSAGPSETQYF
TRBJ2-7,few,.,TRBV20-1,TGCAGTGCTAGTCCTACCCCCACAGGGTCCGAGCAGTACTTC,CSASPTPTGSEQYF
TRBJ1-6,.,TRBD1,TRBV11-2,TGTGCCAGCAGCTTACGGGACAGGGGGGGAGCGGACCTCCACTTT,CASSLRDRGGADLHF
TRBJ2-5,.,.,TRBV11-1,TGTGCCAGCAGCTCTCGAGGGGAGACCCAGTACTTC,CASSSRGETQYF
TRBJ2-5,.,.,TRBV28,TGTGCCAGCAGGGGGGGGCGGGAGACCCAGTACTTC,CASRGGRETQYF
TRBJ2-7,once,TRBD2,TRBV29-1,TGCAGCGCCCTCTTGACTAGCGGACCCTACGAGCAGTACTTC,CSALLTSGPYEQYF
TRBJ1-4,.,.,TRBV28,TGTGCCAGCAGTTCCAGGGAAGGAGCTAATGAAAAACTGTTTTTT,CASSSREGANEKLFF
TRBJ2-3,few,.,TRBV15,TGTGCCACCAGCACCCGGACTGAAACAGATACGCAGTATTTT,CATSTRTETDTQYF
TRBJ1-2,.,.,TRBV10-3,TGTGCCATCACCCCACAGGGATCCTATGGCTACACCTTC,CAITPQGSYGYTF
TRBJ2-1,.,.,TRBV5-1,TGCGCCAGCAGCTTGTGGGGAGTCGACAATGAGCAGTTCTTC,CASSLWGVDNEQFF
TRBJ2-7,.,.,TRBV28,TGTGCCAGCAGTATGGAGGGTGAGTCGAACGAGCAGTACTTC,CASSMEGESNEQYF
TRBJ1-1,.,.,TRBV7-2,TGTGCCAGCAGCCCCCGTCGGGGGAGTCAGAACACTGAAGCTTTCTTT,CASSPRRGSQNTEAFF
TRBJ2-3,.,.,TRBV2,TGTGCCAGCAGTGTACTAGAGGGTCGCACGCAGTATTTT,CASSVLEGRTQYF
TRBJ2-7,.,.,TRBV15,TGTGCCACCGCTAACGAACTAGCTTCCTACGAGCAGTACTTC,CATANELASYEQYF
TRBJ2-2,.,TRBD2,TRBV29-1,TGCAGCGTTGGTGAAGCTAGCGGAACAACCGGGGAGCTGTTTTTT,CSVGEASGTTGELFF
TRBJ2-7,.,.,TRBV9,TGTGCCAGCAGCGTAGACGGGTTCTCCTACGAGCAGTACTTC,CASSVDGFSYEQYF
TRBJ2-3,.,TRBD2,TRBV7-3,TGTGCCAACAAACTAGCGGGAGGCGGCACAGATACGCAGTATTTT,CANKLAGGGTDTQYF
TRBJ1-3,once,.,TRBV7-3,TGTGCCAGCAGCTTATTTTCGGGGAAAGCTGGAAACACCATATATTTT,CASSLFSGKAGNTIYF
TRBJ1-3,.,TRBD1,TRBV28,TGTGCCAGCACCGATAACAGGGGACCTGGAAACACCATATATTTT,CASTDNRGPGNTIYF
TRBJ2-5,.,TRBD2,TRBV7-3,TGTGCCAGCAGCTTAATGGGGGGGAGTCAAGAGACCCAGTACTTC,CASSLMGGSQETQYF
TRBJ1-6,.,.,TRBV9,TGTGCCAGCAGCGTAGACGGGAATTCACCCCTCCACTTT,CASSVDGNSPLHF
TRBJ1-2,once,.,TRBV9,TGTGCCAGCAGCCCAAGGGACACTAACTATGGCTACACCTTC,CASSPRDTNYGYTF
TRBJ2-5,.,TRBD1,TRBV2,TGTGCCAGCAGTCCGGAGACAGGGGATTACTTC,CASSPETGDYF
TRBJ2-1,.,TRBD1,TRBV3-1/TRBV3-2,TGTGCCAGCAGCCCCCAGGGGACAGATGGTGAGCAGTTCTTC,CASSPQGTDGEQFF
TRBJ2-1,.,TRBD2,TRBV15,TGTGCCACCAGCAGAGAACGACCGCTAGCGGGAGATAGTGAGCAGTTCTTC,CATSRERPLAGDSEQFF
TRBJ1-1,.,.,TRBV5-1,TGCGCCAGCAGCTTGGCCCTGGGACGGAGGGGCACTGAAGCTTTCTTT,CASSLALGRRGTEAFF
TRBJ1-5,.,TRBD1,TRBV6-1,TGTGCCAGCAGTGATTGGACAGGGGGCTCCAATCAGCCCCAGCATTTT,CASSDWTGGSNQPQHF
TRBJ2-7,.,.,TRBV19,TGTGCCAGTAGTAGGGGCAGGGGGGTCTACGAGCAGTACTTC,CASSRGRGVYEQYF
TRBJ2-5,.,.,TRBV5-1,TGCGCCAGCAGCTTATCTGTTCAAGAGACCCAGTACTTC,CASSLSVQETQYF
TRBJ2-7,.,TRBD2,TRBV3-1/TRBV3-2,TGTGCCAGCAGCCAGTTAGGGACTACGCGGGGCGAGCAGTACTTC,CASSQLGTTRGEQYF
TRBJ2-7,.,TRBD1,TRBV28,TGTGCCAGCAGTACCTCGTTTCGGACAGGGGTCGGCGAGCAGTACTTC,CASSTSFRTGVGEQYF
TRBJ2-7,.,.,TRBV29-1,TGCAGCGTTTACCTACAGGGTAGGGACGAGCAGTACTTC,CSVYLQGRDEQYF
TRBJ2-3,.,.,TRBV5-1,TGCGCCAGCAGCTTATTCGGGGTACCAACAGATACGCAGTATTTT,CASSLFGVPTDTQYF
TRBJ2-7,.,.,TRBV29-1,TGCAGCGTTGGACAGGATAGGTACGAGCAGTACTTC,CSVGQDRYEQYF
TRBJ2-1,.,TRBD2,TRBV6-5,TGTGCCAGCCTATCTAGCGGGGGCAACAATGAGCAGTTCTTC,CASLSSGGNNEQFF
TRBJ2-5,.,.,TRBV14,TGTGCCAGCAGCCTAGCTGGGACCCAGTACTTC,CASSLAGTQYF
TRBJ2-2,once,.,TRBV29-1,TGCAGCGTTACATCAGGCAGTCCTACCGGGGAGCTGTTTTTT,CSVTSGSPTGELFF
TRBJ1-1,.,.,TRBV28,TGTGCCAGCAGTTTAGGGGTCGTGGGGGCCGGGGCTTTCTTT,CASSLGVVGAGAFF
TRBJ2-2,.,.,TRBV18,TGTGCCAGCTCACCAGGCCTAGCGAACACCGGGGAGCTGTTTTTT,CASSPGLANTGELFF
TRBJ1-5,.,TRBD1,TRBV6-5,TGTGCCAGCAGCGGACCGGGACAGTCCAATCAGCCCCAGCATTTT,CASSGPGQSNQPQHF
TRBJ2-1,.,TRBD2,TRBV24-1,TGTGCCACCAGTGATTTATCCCTAGCGGACAATGAGCAGTTCTTC,CATSDLSLADNEQFF
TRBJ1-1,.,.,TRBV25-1,TGTGCCAGCAGTGCCTATCCGACAGAGAACACTGAAGCTTTCTTT,CASSAYPTENTEAFF
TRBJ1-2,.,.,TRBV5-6,TGTGCCAGCATCTTCGGGACTTATACGGATGGCTACACCTTC,CASIFGTYTDGYTF
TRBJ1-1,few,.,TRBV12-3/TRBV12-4,TGTGCCAGCACCCGGGACTGGAGTTTGGCTTTCTTT,CASTRDWSLAFF
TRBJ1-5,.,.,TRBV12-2,TGTGCAAGTCGCTTAAGGGGGCTTTTTGATCAGCCCCAGCATTTT,CASRLRGLFDQPQHF
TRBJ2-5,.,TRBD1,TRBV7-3,TGTGCCAGCAGCCCAGGGGGCCAACAGACCCAGTACTTC,CASSPGGQQTQYF
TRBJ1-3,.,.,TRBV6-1,TGTGCCAGCAGATACGACAGGACTGGAAACACCATATATTTT,CASRYDRTGNTIYF